These T cell receptor beta chains were read from a single sample in a study of blood T cell repertoires in COVID-19. Some clones are missing from TCRdb's copy, which holds only in-frame ones; the method was immunoSEQ multiplex PCR. The sample comprises some 220,000 clones, 80% to 85% of which are singletons, and 3% to 3.5% rests with the top ten. Sequenced sample: peripheral blood. These receptors were collected from a woman aged 25 to 45 who had recovered from COVID-19. The CDR3 runs from the conserved cysteine through the conserved F or W. A D gene is named only where the DNA matches it firmly. The size of a clone is reported for some rows only, either as once, few or many, or as a class for expanded clones.

j_call | clone_size | d_call | v_call | cdr3_aa | cdr3_nt
TRBJ1-1 | . | . | TRBV28 | CASSFAGGAAEAFF | TGTGCCAGCAGTTTCGCGGGGGGCGCCGCTGAAGCTTTCTTT
TRBJ2-5 | . | TRBD2 | TRBV9 | CASSVDGRALGETQYF | TGTGCCAGCAGCGTAGACGGGAGGGCCCTCGGGGAGACCCAGTACTTC
TRBJ2-5 | . | TRBD1 | TRBV11-2 | CASSFTGGRETQYF | TGTGCCAGCAGCTTCACAGGGGGGAGGGAGACCCAGTACTTC
TRBJ1-2 | . | . | TRBV7-8 | CASSLDQGNYGYTF | TGTGCCAGCAGCTTAGACCAGGGGAACTATGGCTACACCTTC
TRBJ2-5 | few | . | TRBV9 | CASSERPRGQETQYF | TGTGCCAGCAGCGAGCGCCCTCGGGGCCAAGAGACCCAGTACTTC
TRBJ1-1 | . | . | TRBV5-8 | CASDKGHKNTEAFF | TGTGCCAGCGACAAAGGACATAAAAACACTGAAGCTTTCTTT
TRBJ1-2 | once | TRBD1 | TRBV18 | CASSPPFDRGYGYTF | TGTGCCAGCTCACCACCTTTCGACAGGGGCTATGGCTACACCTTC
TRBJ2-1 | . | TRBD2 | TRBV5-1 | CASSFIGLAEGNEQFF | TGCGCCAGCAGCTTCATCGGACTAGCGGAGGGGAATGAGCAGTTCTTC
TRBJ1-4 | . | . | TRBV29-1 | CSVEVGRGPYWEKLFF | TGCAGCGTTGAAGTTGGTAGGGGCCCCTATTGGGAAAAACTGTTTTTT
TRBJ1-2 | once | TRBD1 | TRBV19 | CASTGTGVNYGYTF | TGTGCCAGTACGGGGACAGGGGTTAACTATGGCTACACCTTC
TRBJ2-1 | . | . | TRBV13 | CASSLRYNEQFF | TGTGCCAGCAGCCTACGCTACAATGAGCAGTTCTTC
TRBJ1-1 | . | . | TRBV24-1 | CATAGRNTEAFF | TGTGCCACCGCAGGGCGGAACACTGAAGCTTTCTTT
TRBJ2-2 | . | . | TRBV25-1 | CASSEYQQQTGELFF | TGTGCCAGCAGTGAATATCAACAGCAAACCGGGGAGCTGTTTTTT
TRBJ2-2 | . | . | TRBV7-3 | CASSLKGTRWNTGELFF | TGTGCCAGCAGCTTAAAGGGAACTAGATGGAACACCGGGGAGCTGTTTTTT
TRBJ1-1 | . | TRBD1 | TRBV11-2 | CASSPSGGNRETEAFF | TGTGCCAGCAGCCCCTCAGGGGGCAACCGGGAGACTGAAGCTTTCTTT
TRBJ2-7 | . | . | TRBV27 | CASSPSETGEFYEQYF | TGTGCCAGCAGCCCCTCCGAAACGGGAGAATTCTACGAGCAGTACTTC
TRBJ1-1 | few | TRBD1 | TRBV28 | CASSQDRDPEAFF | TGTGCCAGCAGCCAGGACAGGGACCCTGAAGCTTTCTTT
TRBJ2-3 | . | . | TRBV5-6 | CASSAALRGTDTQYF | TGTGCCAGCAGCGCCGCCCTAAGAGGCACAGATACGCAGTATTTT
TRBJ1-2 | . | . | TRBV12-3/TRBV12-4 | CASRFTGSYGYTF | TGTGCCAGCAGGTTCACCGGGTCCTATGGCTACACCTTC
TRBJ1-5 | . | . | TRBV30 | CAWSESGVMRQPQHF | TGTGCCTGGAGTGAGTCGGGAGTCATGAGACAGCCCCAGCATTTT
TRBJ2-7 | . | TRBD2 | TRBV6-1 | CASSEGEGWSLSEQYF | TGTGCCAGCAGTGAAGGGGAGGGGTGGTCCCTTAGCGAGCAGTACTTC
TRBJ2-5 | . | TRBD2 | TRBV13 | CASSLGTSLRETQYF | TGTGCCAGCAGCCTGGGGACTAGCTTGAGAGAGACCCAGTACTTC
TRBJ2-3 | . | . | TRBV27 | CASSSSLATTDTQYF | TGTGCCAGCAGTTCCTCACTAGCCACCACAGATACGCAGTATTTT
TRBJ1-2 | . | . | TRBV19 | CASSRRSPLGNYGYTF | TGTGCCAGTAGTAGGAGGAGTCCTCTCGGTAACTATGGCTACACCTTC
TRBJ1-3 | . | . | TRBV6-2/TRBV6-3 | CASSYFDSSGNTIYF | TGTGCCAGCAGTTACTTCGACAGCTCTGGAAACACCATATATTTT
TRBJ1-3 | once | . | TRBV27 | CASSFRGRGNTIYF | TGTGCCAGCAGTTTCAGGGGTCGAGGAAACACCATATATTTT